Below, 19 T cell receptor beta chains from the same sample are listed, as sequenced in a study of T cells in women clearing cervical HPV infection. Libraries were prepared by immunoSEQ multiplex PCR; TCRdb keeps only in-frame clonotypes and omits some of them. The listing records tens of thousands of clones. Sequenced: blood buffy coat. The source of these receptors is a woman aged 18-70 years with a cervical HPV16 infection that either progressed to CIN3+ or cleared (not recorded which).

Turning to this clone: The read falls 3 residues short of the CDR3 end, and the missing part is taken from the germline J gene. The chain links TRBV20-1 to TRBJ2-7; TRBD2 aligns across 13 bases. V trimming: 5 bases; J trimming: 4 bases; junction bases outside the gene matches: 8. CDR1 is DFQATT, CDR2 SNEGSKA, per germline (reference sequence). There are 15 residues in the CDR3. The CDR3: CSARLAGGQNYEQYF. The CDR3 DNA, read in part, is TGCAGTGCTCGACTAGCGGGGGGTCAAAATTACGAG.

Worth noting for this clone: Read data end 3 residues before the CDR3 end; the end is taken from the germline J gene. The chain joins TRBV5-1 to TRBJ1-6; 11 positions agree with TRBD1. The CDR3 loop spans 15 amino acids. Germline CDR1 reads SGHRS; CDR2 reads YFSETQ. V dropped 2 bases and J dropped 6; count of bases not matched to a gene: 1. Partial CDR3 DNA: TGCGCCAGCAGCTTAGGGACAGGGGGTAATTCACCC. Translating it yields CASSLGTGGNSP. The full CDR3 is CASSLGTGGNSPLHF.

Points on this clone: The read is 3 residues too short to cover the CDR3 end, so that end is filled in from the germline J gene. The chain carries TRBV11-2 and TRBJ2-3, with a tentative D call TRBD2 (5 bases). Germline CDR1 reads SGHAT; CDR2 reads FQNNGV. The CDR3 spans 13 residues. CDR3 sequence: CASSPTGLQPQYF. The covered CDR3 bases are TGTGCCAGCAGCCCAACCGGACTTCAGCCG.

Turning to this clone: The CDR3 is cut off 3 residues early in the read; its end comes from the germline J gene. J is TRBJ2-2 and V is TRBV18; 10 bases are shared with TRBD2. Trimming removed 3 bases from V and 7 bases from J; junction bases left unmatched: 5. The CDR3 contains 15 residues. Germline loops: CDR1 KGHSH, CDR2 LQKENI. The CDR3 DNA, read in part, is TGTGCCAGCTCACCCCCTAGCGGGAGCGTCGGGGAG. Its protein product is CASSPPSGSVGE. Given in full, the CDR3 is CASSPPSGSVGELFF.

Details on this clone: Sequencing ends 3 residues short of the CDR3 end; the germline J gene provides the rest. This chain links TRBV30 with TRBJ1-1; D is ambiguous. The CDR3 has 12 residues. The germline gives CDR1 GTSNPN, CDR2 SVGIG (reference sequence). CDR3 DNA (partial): TGTGCCTGGACCCCCAACCACGGGGAA. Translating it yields CAWTPNHGE. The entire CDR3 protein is CAWTPNHGEAFF.

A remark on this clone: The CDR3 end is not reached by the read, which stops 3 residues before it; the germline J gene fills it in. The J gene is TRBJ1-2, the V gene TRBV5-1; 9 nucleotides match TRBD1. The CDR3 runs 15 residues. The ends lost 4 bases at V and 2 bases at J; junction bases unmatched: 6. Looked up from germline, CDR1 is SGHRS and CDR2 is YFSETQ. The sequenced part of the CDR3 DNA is TGCGCCAGCAGCCTGACGGGACAGGGAAACTATGGC. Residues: CASSLTGQGNYG. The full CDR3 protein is CASSLTGQGNYGYTF.

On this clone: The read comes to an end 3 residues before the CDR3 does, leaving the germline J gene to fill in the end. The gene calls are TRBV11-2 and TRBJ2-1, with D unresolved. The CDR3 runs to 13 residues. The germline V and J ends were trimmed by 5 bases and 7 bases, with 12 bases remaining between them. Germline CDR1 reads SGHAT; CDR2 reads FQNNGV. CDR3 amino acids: CASSRTFVNEQFF. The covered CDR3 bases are TGTGCCAGCAGCCGAACTTTTGTGAATGAG.

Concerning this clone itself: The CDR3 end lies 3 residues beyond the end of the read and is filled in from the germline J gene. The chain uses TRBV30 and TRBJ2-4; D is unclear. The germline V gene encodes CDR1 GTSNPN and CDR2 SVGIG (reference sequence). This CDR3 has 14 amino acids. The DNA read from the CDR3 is TGTGCCTGGAGTGTCGCGGCAAAAAGTTATGGT. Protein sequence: CAWSVAAKSYG. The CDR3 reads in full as CAWSVAAKSYGQYF.

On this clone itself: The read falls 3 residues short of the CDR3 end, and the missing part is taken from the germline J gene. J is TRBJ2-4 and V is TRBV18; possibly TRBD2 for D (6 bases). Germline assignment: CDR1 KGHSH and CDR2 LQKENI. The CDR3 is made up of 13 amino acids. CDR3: CASSLGLDYGQYF. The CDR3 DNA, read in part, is TGTGCCAGCTCACTGGGCCTGGACTATGGT.

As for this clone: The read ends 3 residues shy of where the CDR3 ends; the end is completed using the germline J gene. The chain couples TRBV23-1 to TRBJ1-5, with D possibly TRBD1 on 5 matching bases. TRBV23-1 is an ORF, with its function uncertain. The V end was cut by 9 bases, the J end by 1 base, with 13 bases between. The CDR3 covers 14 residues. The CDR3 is CASSREGSNQPQHF. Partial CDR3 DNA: TGCGCCAGTAGCCGGGAGGGGAGCAATCAGCCC.

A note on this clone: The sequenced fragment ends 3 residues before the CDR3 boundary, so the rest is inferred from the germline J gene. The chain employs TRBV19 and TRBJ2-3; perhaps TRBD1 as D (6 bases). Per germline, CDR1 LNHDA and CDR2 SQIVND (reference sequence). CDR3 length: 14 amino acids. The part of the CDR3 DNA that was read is TGTGCCAGTAGTATAGCAGGGGCCTCTCAGCCG. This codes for CASSIAGASQP. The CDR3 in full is CASSIAGASQPQYF.

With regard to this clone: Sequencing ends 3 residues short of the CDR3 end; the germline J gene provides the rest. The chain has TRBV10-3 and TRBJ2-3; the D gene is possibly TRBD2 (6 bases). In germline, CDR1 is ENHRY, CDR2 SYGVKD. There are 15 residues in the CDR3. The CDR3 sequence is CAISDGGVGNQPQYF. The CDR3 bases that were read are TGTGCCATCAGTGACGGGGGAGTCGGCAATCAGCCG.

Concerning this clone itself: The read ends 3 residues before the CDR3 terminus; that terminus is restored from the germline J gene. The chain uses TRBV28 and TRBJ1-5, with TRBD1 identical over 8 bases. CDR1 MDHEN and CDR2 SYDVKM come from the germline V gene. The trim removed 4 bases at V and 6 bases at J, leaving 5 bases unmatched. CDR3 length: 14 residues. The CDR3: CASSSAGGTQPQHF. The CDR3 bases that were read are TGTGCCAGCAGTTCAGCAGGGGGCACTCAGCCC. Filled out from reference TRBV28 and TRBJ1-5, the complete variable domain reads DVKVTQSSRYLVKRTGEKVFLECVQDMDHENMFWYRQDPGLGLRLIYFSYDVKMKEKGDIPEGYSVSREKKERFSLILESASTNQTSMYLCASSSAGGTQPQHFGDGTRLSIL.

The CDR3 DNA, read in part, is TGTGCCAGCAGCCTGGACAGGGGAAATTCACCC. Translated, it gives CASSLDRGNSP. The entire CDR3 sequence reads CASSLDRGNSPLHF. The rearrangement joins TRBV4-2 to TRBJ1-6; 9 positions match TRBD1. The read terminates 3 residues before the CDR3 end, so the remaining end is supplied by the germline J gene. V was pared by 4 bases and J by 7 bases, with 2 bases of the junction left unmatched. CDR3 length: 14 residues. CDR1 and CDR2 (germline): LGHNA, YNFKEQ.

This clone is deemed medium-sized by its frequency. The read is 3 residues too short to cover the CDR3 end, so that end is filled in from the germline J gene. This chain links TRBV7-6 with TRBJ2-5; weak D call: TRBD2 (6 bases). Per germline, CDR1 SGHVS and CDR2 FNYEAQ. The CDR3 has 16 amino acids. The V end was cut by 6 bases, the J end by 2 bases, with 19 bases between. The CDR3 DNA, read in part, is TGTGCCAGCAGTTCTCACCGATTAGCGGAGCAAGAGACC. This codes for CASSSHRLAEQET. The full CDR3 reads CASSSHRLAEQETQYF.

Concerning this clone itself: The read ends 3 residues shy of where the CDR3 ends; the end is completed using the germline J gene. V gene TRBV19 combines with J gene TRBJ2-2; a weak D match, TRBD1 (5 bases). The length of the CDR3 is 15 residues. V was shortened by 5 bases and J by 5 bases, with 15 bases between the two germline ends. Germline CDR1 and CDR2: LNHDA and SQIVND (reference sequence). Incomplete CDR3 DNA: TGTGCCAGTAGTCCTTCCCGGCAGGGTACCGGGGAG. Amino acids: CASSPSRQGTGE. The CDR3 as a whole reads CASSPSRQGTGELFF.

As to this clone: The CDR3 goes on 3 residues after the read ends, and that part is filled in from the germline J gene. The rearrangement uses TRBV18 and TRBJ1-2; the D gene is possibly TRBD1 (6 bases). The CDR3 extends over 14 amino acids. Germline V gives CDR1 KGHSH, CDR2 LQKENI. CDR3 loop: CASSTNGGPNDYTF. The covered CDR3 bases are TGTGCCAGCTCAACAAACGGGGGGCCCAATGAC.

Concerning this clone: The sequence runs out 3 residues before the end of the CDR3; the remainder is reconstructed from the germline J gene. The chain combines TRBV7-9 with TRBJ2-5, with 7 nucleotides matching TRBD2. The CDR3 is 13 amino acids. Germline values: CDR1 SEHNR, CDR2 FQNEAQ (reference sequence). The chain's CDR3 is CASSLVRGDTQYF. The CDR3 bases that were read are TGTGCCAGCAGCTTAGTTCGGGGGGATACC.

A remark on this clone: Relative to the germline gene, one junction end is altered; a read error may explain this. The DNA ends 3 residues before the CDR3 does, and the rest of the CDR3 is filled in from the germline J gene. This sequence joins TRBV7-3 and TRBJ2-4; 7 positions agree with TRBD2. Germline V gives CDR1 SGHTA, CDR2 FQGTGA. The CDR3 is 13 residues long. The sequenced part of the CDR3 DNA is TGTGCCGGCAGCTCAAGCGGGGTAGAGACT. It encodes CAGSSSGVET. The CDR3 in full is CAGSSSGVETQYF.